This T cell receptor beta chain was observed in a study of cytomegalovirus exposure and HLA in healthy donors. As for the study in general: Caucasian-associated ancestry cluster membership applied to around 80% of under 450 genotyped donors. Findings and limits, study-wide: TCR beta chain V- and J-gene trimming was linked, in a later analysis, to a missense variant in DCLRE1C. TCR association rates varied by HLA locus in a later analysis, with DRB1 highest and HLA-C lowest. For most subjects, TCR beta sequences were reported to predict HLA-A and HLA-B alleles with accuracy.

The V segment lost 6 bases and the J segment 5 bases; nucleotides outside the gene matches: 10. The CDR3 has 15 residues. CDR1 is WSHSY, CDR2 SAAADI, per germline. As concerns this clone: Its target is unknown.

Both 60 Vbeta primers and 13 Jbeta primers went into the PCR. Using immunoSEQ multiplex PCR, the repertoire was profiled, and TCRdb retains in-frame clones only, with some absent. The table records about 170,000 clones, roughly four fifths of them present only once. The chain has TRBV10-2 and TRBJ1-1; TRBD1 aligns across 9 bases. Sequenced material: PBMCs. The TCR was taken from a woman younger than 30 in good health and CMV-seronegative. As DNA, the CDR3 is TGCGCCAGCAGCGAGGCAGGACAGGGGAAGACTGAAGCTTTCTTT. It translates to CASSEAGQGKTEAFF.